Listed here are 24 T cell receptor beta chains from one sample, sequenced in a study of T cell responses to AZD1222 COVID-19 vaccine. Some clones are missing from TCRdb's copy, which holds only in-frame ones; the method was immunoSEQ multiplex PCR. The data show about 130,000 clones, about 93% seen once. Specimen: peripheral blood, collected 28 days after the second AZD1222 dose. The receptor source for this set is an adult who received the AZD1222 COVID-19 vaccine.

V is TRBV30 and J is TRBJ1-1; D may be TRBD1 (6 bases). The CDR3 has 10 amino acids. Germline CDR1 and CDR2: GTSNPN and SVGIG (reference sequence). The CDR3 DNA follows: TGTGCTGGGGGCCGAGCTGAAGCTTTCTTT. Protein: CAGGRAEAFF.

The chain joins TRBV7-6 to TRBJ1-2; 7 bases are a match to TRBD1. V dropped 4 bases and J dropped 3; count of bases not matched to a gene: 14. In germline, CDR1 is SGHVS, CDR2 FNYEAQ. The CDR3 runs 17 residues. The CDR3 reads CASSSRNRGRDYYGYTF. In DNA, the CDR3 is TGTGCCAGCAGCTCCAGGAACAGGGGTCGGGACTACTATGGCTACACCTTC.

The V call is TRBV9, the J call TRBJ1-3, with 9 positions matching TRBD1. The CDR3 loop spans 12 amino acids. Germline CDR1 reads SGDLS; CDR2 reads YYNGEE. Unmatched junction bases numbered 3, after V lost 2 bases and J lost 12 bases. CDR3 amino acids: CASSVGTGNIYF. The CDR3 DNA reads as TGTGCCAGCAGCGTGGGGACAGGGAACATATATTTT.

The chain has TRBV3-1 (or the pseudogene TRBV3-2) and TRBJ2-7; either TRBD1 or TRBD2 may supply D (5 bases each). Trimming left V 7 bases short and J 3 bases short, with 13 bases between. CDR3 length: 13 residues. Germline V lookup: CDR1 LGHDT, CDR2 YNNKEL (reference sequence). The CDR3 sequence is CASNQGPHYEQYF. CDR3 sequence (DNA): TGTGCCAGCAACCAGGGACCTCACTACGAGCAGTACTTC.

With respect to this clone: The junction differs from germline at one of its ends, possibly a read error. CDR3 sequence reads: CASNLKGDQETQYF. CDR3 nucleotides: TGCGCCAGCAACTTGAAGGGGGACCAAGAGACCCAGTACTTC. The chain combines TRBV5-1 with TRBJ2-5, with D perhaps matching TRBD1 (6 bases). Germline loops: CDR1 SGHRS, CDR2 YFSETQ. This CDR3 has 14 residues.

The genes are TRBV15 and TRBJ1-5; D is uncertain. Germline CDR1 is LNHNV and CDR2 is YYDKDF (reference sequence). Trimming shortened V by 4 bases and J by 3 bases, and 4 bases separated the two germline ends. The CDR3 totals 12 residues. CDR3 nucleotide sequence: TGTGCCACCAGCAAATTCAATCAGCCCCAGCATTTT. Protein: CATSKFNQPQHF.

The table lists this clone with a few counts. V gene TRBV7-6 combines with J gene TRBJ1-5, with D tentatively TRBD1 (5 bases). The germline CDR1 and CDR2 sequences are SGHVS and FNYEAQ. Trimming stripped 1 base from V and 6 bases from J, with 13 bases between. This CDR3 comprises 15 residues. The CDR3 region is CASSLGVGGGQPQHF. Written as DNA, the CDR3 is TGTGCCAGCAGCTTAGGGGTCGGGGGAGGTCAGCCCCAGCATTTT.

The chain combines TRBV5-1 with TRBJ1-3; D remains unclear. The ends were cut back, 1 base at V and 6 bases at J, with 11 bases in the middle. CDR1 and CDR2 (germline): SGHRS, YFSETQ. The CDR3 length is 14 residues. The CDR3 bases are TGCGCCAGCAGCTTGTCGGCCGGTCAAAACACCATATATTTT. This gives the protein CASSLSAGQNTIYF.

In this sample, this clone turned up a few times. The rearrangement joins TRBV18 to TRBJ1-1; D may be TRBD1 (5 bases). The CDR3 covers 15 residues. With 4 bases removed from V and 10 bases from J, the gap between germline ends came to 22 bases. Germline lookup yields CDR1 KGHSH and CDR2 LQKENI. The CDR3 sequence: CASSLRTADLGGAFF. Here the CDR3 DNA reads TGTGCCAGCTCACTACGGACCGCGGACCTGGGGGGAGCTTTCTTT.

The V gene is TRBV4-2, the J gene TRBJ2-1, with D unclear. Deletions cut 6 bases from V and 7 bases from J, with 13 bases between. Looked up from germline, CDR1 is LGHNA and CDR2 is YNFKEQ. The CDR3 extends over 13 amino acids. The CDR3 nucleotides are TGTGCCAGCAGTAGAGCAGTGGGGAATGAGCAGTTCTTC. Translated, it gives CASSRAVGNEQFF.

The chain recombines TRBV27 with TRBJ2-7; the D gene is possibly TRBD1 (6 bases). The CDR3 sequence is 14 residues long. Trimming cost V 2 bases and J 3 bases, with 11 bases left between them. CDR1 is MNHEY, CDR2 SMNVEV, per germline (reference sequence). CDR3 amino acids: CASSLRTDGYEQYF. In DNA, the CDR3 is TGTGCCAGCAGTTTAAGGACAGACGGCTACGAGCAGTACTTC.

A single count supports this clone. The chain joins TRBV13 to TRBJ1-1; no definite D call. The CDR3 extends over 12 amino acids. The germline V and J ends were trimmed by 1 base and 1 base, with 1 base remaining between them. In germline, CDR1 is PRHDT, CDR2 FYEKMQ (reference sequence). The CDR3 bases are TGTGCCAGCAGCTTAGCGAACACTGAAGCTTTCTTT. Translation gives CASSLANTEAFF.

V gene TRBV12-3 or TRBV12-4 combines with J gene TRBJ2-7; maybe TRBD1 (6 bases). This CDR3 contains 13 residues. V was clipped by 3 bases and J by 4 bases, with 10 bases between them. CDR3 nucleotides: TGTGCCAGCAGTTTTGGACAGTTATACGAGCAGTACTTC. Protein sequence: CASSFGQLYEQYF.

The chain recombines TRBV24-1 with TRBJ2-1; TRBD1 matches 7 bases. This CDR3 spans 16 amino acids. CDR1 is KGHDR, CDR2 SFDVKD, per germline. The V and J ends lost 4 bases and 2 bases, in that order; junction bases with no gene match: 7. CDR3 DNA sequence: TGTGCCACCAGTGACCCGACAGGGATTACCTACAATGAGCAGTTCTTC. This sequence encodes CATSDPTGITYNEQFF.

This chain uses TRBV24-1 with TRBJ1-5, with D unresolved. V was trimmed by 8 bases and J by 9 bases, leaving 22 bases between them. The germline gives CDR1 KGHDR, CDR2 SFDVKD. This CDR3 has 15 residues. This chain's CDR3 is CATTRAPRMYPPQHF. CDR3 in DNA: TGTGCCACCACGCGGGCCCCCCGGATGTATCCGCCCCAGCATTTT.

CDR3 sequence (DNA): TGTGCCAGTAGTTTCCGATCCGGGACAGAAAACACCGGGGAGCTGTTTTTT. This codes for CASSFRSGTENTGELFF. The chain recombines TRBV19 with TRBJ2-2; 7 bases are shared with TRBD1. The CDR3 sequence is 17 residues long. From germline, CDR1 is LNHDA and CDR2 SQIVND (reference sequence). V gave up 5 bases and J gave up 2 bases; unmatched junction bases: 11.

This chain joins TRBV28 and TRBJ2-7; D call uncertain. Trimming left V 7 bases short and J 3 bases short, with 22 bases between. CDR1 is MDHEN and CDR2 is SYDVKM in the germline V gene. The CDR3 has 16 residues. Written as DNA, the CDR3 is TGTGCCAGCACCCCGCCCCCCGGGCAGGCGAACTACGAGCAGTACTTC. Amino acid sequence: CASTPPPGQANYEQYF. Supplemented by reference TRBV28 and TRBJ2-7, the full variable domain reads DVKVTQSSRYLVKRTGEKVFLECVQDMDHENMFWYRQDPGLGLRLIYFSYDVKMKEKGDIPEGYSVSREKKERFSLILESASTNQTSMYLCASTPPPGQANYEQYFGPGTRLTVT.

V and J are TRBV19 and TRBJ2-3; 7 nucleotides align to TRBD2. CDR1 is LNHDA and CDR2 is SQIVND in the germline V gene (reference sequence). The CDR3 is 14 amino acids. V lost 1 base to trimming and J lost 3 bases; unmatched junction nucleotides: 1. CDR3 in amino acids: CASSIGLATDTQYF. DNA of the CDR3: TGTGCCAGTAGTATAGGACTAGCTACAGATACGCAGTATTTT.

V is TRBV5-4 and J is TRBJ1-1; unclear D gene. V lost 0 bases to trimming and J lost 0 bases, with 6 bases between them. Germline CDR1 and CDR2: SGHNT and YYREEE (reference sequence). This CDR3 contains 14 residues. The CDR3 DNA follows: TGTGCCAGCAGCTTGGGAGGATTGAACACTGAAGCTTTCTTT. Residues: CASSLGGLNTEAFF.

V gene TRBV19 combines with J gene TRBJ2-2, with D tentatively TRBD2 (5 bases). Trimming removed 5 bases from V and 5 bases from J, with 15 bases in between. Germline V CDR1 and CDR2: LNHDA, SQIVND (reference sequence). The CDR3 runs 15 residues. The CDR3 is CASSAQRIGTGELFF. CDR3 DNA: TGTGCCAGTAGTGCCCAGCGGATTGGGACCGGGGAGCTGTTTTTT.

This rearrangement joins TRBV14 to TRBJ1-1; no definite D call. CDR1 and CDR2 from the germline V gene are SGHDN and FVKESK. Between the trimmed V and J ends, which lost 0 bases and 5 bases, there was a span of 7 bases. CDR3 size: 13 residues. CDR3 sequence reads: CASSQDLRTEAFF. DNA for the CDR3: TGTGCCAGCAGCCAAGATTTACGGACTGAAGCTTTCTTT.

DNA of the CDR3: TGTGCCAGCAGCTATAGTACACCGCCCACCGGGGAGCTGTTTTTT. It translates to CASSYSTPPTGELFF. The chain couples TRBV7-8 to TRBJ2-2, with unresolved D. The CDR3 consists of 15 residues. The germline CDR1 and CDR2 sequences are SGHVS and FQNEAQ. V lost 4 bases, J lost 4 bases, and 13 bases lay in between.

V usage is TRBV4-1 and J usage is TRBJ1-3; a weak D match, TRBD1 (5 bases). Germline CDR1 MGHRA, CDR2 YSYEKL. The CDR3 has 18 residues. V gave up 2 bases and J gave up 4 bases, with 21 bases separating them. DNA of the CDR3: TGCGCCAGCAGCCAACGGGACTTTTTCACTCTGGGAGGAAACACCATATATTTT. Its protein product is CASSQRDFFTLGGNTIYF.

The chain carries TRBV27 and TRBJ1-5; the D is unclear. V was clipped by 4 bases and J by 5 bases, with 15 bases between them. CDR1 and CDR2 (germline): MNHEY, SMNVEV (reference sequence). The CDR3 is 15 amino acids. In nucleotides, the CDR3 is TGTGCCAGCAGTTCTAGGTCCGATACCTATCAGCCCCAGCATTTT. It translates to CASSSRSDTYQPQHF.